This TCR beta chain is drawn from a study of T cell responses to AZD1222 COVID-19 vaccine. Study-level points and caveats: Regions 160-218 and 743-854 dominated among vaccine-associated CD4 TCRs spanning spike. Nearly half of spike-specific TCRs reportedly target unmutated variant regions.

The table came from immunoSEQ multiplex PCR; TCRdb's copy has only in-frame clones and leaves some out. The data show roughly 130,000 clones, with around 93% seen just once and around 2.8% held by the top ten. Germline V gene lookup returns CDR1 MNHEY and CDR2 SVGAGI. The V segment lost 4 bases and the J segment 3 bases; nucleotides outside the gene matches: 7. The CDR3 runs to 15 residues. On this clone itself: Its antigen is not identified.

The material was peripheral blood, obtained on day 0 of AZD1222 vaccination. This chain links TRBV6-5 with TRBJ2-7, with TRBD1 matching 9 bases. This receptor was obtained from an adult in good health. CDR3 amino acids: CASSLRQGDLYEQYF. Written as DNA, the CDR3 is TGTGCCAGCAGTTTACGACAGGGGGATCTCTACGAGCAGTACTTC.